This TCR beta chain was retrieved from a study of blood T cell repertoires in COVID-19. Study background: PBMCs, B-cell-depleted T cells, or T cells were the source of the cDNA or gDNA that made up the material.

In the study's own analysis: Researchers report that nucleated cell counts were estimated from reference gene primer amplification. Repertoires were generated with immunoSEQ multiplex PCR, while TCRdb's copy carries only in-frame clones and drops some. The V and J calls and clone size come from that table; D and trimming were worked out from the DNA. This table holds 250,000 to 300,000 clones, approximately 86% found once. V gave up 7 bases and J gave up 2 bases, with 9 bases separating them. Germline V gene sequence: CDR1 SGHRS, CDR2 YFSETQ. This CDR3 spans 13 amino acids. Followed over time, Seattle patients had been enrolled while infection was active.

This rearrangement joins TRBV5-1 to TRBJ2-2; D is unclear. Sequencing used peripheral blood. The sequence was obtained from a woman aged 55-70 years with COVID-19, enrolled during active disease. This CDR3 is CASGPQNTGELFF. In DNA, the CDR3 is TGCGCCAGCGGGCCTCAAAACACCGGGGAGCTGTTTTTT. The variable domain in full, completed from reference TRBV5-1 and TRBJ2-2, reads KAGVTQTPRYLIKTRGQQVTLSCSPISGHRSVSWYQQTPGQGLQFLFEYFSETQRNKGNFPGRFSGRQFSNSRSEMNVSTLELGDSALYLCASGPQNTGELFFGEGSRLTVL.